This TCR beta chain was sequenced for a study of Ad26.COV2.S vaccination and SARS-CoV-2 variants. This CDR3 is built from 15 residues. Germline CDR1 and CDR2: LNHDA and SQIVND (reference sequence). V was pared by 4 bases and J by 1 base, with 6 bases of the junction left unmatched. Assay: immunoSEQ multiplex PCR; the TCRdb copy retains only in-frame clones and omits some. The data show hundreds of thousands of clones, approximately 86% seen once. This sample's treatment: around 19 received Ad26.COV2.S at low or high dose, single or two shots; about five received placebo; per-sample allocation not given. Day 63 after the first vaccine or placebo injection was the time point for sampling. This clone was observed once.

This specimen was peripheral blood, taken in a trial of Ad26.COV2.S vaccine versus placebo. The chain employs TRBV19 and TRBJ2-7, with 8 bases that match TRBD1. The TCR was taken from a person between 18 and 65 years old who received the Ad26.COV2.S COVID-19 vaccine or a placebo. The CDR3 loop reads CASSSGRGQSYEQYF. The DNA of the CDR3 is TGTGCCAGTAGTAGTGGCAGGGGGCAGTCCTACGAGCAGTACTTC.